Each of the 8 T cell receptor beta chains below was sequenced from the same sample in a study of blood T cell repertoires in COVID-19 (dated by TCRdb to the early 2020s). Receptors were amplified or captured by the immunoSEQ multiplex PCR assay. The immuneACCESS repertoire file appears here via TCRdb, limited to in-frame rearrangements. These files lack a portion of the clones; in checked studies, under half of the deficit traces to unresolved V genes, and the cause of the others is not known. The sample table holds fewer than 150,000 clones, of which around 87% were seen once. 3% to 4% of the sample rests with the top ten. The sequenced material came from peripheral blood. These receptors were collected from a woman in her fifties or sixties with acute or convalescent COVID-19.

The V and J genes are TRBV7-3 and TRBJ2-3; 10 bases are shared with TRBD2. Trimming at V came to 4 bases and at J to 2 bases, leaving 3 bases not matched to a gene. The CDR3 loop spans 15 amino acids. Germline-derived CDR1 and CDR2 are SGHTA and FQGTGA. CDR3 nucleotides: TGTGCCAGCAGCTCTAGCGGGGGCCCCACAGATACGCAGTATTTT. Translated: CASSSSGGPTDTQYF.

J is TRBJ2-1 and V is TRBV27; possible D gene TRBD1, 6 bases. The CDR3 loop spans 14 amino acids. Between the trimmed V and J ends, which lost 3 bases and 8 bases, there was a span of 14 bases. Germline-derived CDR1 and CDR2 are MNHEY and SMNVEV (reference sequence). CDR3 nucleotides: TGTGCCAGCAGTTTGTTGGGGGCCAGGCATGAGCAGTTCTTC. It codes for CASSLLGARHEQFF.

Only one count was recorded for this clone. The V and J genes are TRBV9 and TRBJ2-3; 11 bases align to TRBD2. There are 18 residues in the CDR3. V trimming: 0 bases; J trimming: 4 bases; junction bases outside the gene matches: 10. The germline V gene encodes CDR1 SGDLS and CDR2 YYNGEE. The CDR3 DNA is TGTGCCAGCAGCGTAGGACTAGCGGGACCGAGGGGCGCAGATACGCAGTATTTT. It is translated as CASSVGLAGPRGADTQYF.

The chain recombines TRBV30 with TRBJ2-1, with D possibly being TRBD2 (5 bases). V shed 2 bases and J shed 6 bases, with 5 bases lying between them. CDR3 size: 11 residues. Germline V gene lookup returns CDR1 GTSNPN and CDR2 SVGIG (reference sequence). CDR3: CAWSRGNEQFF. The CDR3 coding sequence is TGTGCCTGGAGTCGGGGCAATGAGCAGTTCTTC.

CDR3 in DNA: TGTGCCAGCAGCCATAGACTCTCTGGGAACACTGAAGCTTTCTTT. As protein: CASSHRLSGNTEAFF. The chain has TRBV11-3 and TRBJ1-1; D remains unclear. There are 15 residues in the CDR3. V was pared by 5 bases and J by 1 base, with 14 bases between. Germline V lookup: CDR1 SGHNT, CDR2 YENEEA.

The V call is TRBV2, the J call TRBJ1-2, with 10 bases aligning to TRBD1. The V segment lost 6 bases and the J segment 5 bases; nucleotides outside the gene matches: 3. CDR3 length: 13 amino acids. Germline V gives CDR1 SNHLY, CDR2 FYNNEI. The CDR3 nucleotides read TGTGCCAGCAGCCCGGGACAGGGGTATGGCTACACCTTC. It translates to CASSPGQGYGYTF. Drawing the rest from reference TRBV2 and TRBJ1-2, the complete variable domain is EPEVTQTPSHQVTQMGQEVILRCVPISNHLYFYWYRQILGQKVEFLVSFYNNEISEKSEIFDDQFSVERPDGSNFTLKIRSTKLEDSAMYFCASSPGQGYGYTFGSGTRLTVV.

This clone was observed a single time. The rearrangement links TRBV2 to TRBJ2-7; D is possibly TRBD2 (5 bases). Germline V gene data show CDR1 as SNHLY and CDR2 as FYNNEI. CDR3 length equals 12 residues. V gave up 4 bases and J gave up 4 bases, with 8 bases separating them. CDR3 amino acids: CASSGPGYEQYV. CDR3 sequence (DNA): TGTGCCAGCAGTGGGCCGGGGTACGAGCAGTACGTC.

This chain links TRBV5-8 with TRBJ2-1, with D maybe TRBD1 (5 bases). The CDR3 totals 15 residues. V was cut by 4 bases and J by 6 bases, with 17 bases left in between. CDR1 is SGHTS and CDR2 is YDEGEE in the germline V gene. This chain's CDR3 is CASSSRVRGGNEQFF. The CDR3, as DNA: TGTGCCAGCAGCAGCAGGGTAAGGGGTGGCAATGAGCAGTTCTTC.